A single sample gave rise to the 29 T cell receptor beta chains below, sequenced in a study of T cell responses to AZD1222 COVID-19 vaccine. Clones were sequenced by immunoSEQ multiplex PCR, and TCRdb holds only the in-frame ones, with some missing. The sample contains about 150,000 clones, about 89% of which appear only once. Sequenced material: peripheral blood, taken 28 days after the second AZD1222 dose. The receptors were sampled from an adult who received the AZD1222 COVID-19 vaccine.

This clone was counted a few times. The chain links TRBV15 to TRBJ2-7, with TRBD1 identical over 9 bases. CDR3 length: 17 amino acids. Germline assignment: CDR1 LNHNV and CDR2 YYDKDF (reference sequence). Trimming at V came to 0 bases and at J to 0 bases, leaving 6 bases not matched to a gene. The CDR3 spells CATSRDHGTGSSYEQYF. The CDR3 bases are TGTGCCACCAGCAGAGATCACGGGACAGGGTCCTCCTACGAGCAGTACTTC.

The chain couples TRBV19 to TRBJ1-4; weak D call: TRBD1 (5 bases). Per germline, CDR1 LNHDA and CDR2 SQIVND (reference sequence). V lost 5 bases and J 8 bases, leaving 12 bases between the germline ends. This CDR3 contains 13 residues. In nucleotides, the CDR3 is TGTGCCAGTAGTCCCCAGTGGGGCGAAAAACTGTTTTTT. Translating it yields CASSPQWGEKLFF.

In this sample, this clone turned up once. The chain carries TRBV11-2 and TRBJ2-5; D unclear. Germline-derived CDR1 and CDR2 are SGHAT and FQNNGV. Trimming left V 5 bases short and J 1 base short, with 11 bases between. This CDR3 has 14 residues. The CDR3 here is CASSPVWSQETQYF. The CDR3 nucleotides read TGTGCCAGCAGCCCGGTTTGGAGCCAAGAGACCCAGTACTTC.

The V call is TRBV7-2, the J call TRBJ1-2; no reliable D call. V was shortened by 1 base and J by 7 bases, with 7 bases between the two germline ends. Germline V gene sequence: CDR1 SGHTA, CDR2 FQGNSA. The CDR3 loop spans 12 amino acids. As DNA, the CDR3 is TGTGCCAGCAGCTTAGTAAGGGTTGGCTACACCTTC. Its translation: CASSLVRVGYTF.

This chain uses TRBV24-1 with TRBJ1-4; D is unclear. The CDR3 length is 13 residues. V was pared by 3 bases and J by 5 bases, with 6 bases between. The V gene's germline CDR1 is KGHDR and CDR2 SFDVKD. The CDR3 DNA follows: TGTGCCACCAGTGATGAACTAAATGAAAAACTGTTTTTT. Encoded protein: CATSDELNEKLFF.

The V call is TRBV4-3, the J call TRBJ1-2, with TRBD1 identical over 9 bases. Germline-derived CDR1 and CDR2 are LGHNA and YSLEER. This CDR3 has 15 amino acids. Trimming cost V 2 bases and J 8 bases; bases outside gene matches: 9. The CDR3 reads CASSQIRGTGIGYTF. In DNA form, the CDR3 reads TGCGCCAGCAGCCAAATCAGGGGGACAGGGATCGGCTACACCTTC.

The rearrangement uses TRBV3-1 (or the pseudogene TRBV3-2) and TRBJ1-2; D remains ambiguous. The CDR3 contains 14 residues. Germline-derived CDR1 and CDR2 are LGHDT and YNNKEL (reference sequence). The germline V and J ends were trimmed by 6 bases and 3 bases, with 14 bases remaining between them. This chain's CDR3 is CASSELSGDYGYTF. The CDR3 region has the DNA TGTGCCAGCAGTGAGCTATCTGGGGACTATGGCTACACCTTC.

The CDR3 loop reads CAISEWIQVENTEAFF. As DNA, the CDR3 is TGTGCCATCAGTGAGTGGATACAGGTTGAAAACACTGAAGCTTTCTTT. The V and J genes are TRBV10-3 and TRBJ1-1; tentatively, D is TRBD1 (5 bases). Per germline, CDR1 ENHRY and CDR2 SYGVKD. The CDR3 loop spans 16 amino acids. V dropped 1 base and J dropped 2 bases, with 14 bases sitting between them.

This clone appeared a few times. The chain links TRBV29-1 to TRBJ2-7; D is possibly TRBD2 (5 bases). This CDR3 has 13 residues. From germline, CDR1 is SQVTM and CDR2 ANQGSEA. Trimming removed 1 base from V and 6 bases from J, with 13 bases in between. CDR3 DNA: TGCAGCGTTGAAGTTTCGGGGTTCGGCGAGCAGTACTTC. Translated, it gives CSVEVSGFGEQYF.

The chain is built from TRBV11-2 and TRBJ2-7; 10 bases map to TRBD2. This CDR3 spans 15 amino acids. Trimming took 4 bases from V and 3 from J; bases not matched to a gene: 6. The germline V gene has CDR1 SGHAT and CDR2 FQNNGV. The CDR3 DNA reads TGTGCCAGCAGCTCTACTAGCGGGGAGGGCTACGAGCAGTACTTC. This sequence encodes CASSSTSGEGYEQYF.

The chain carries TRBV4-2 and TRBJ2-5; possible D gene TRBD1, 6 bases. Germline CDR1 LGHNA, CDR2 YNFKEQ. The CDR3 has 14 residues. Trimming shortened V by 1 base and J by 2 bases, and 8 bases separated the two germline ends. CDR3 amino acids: CASSQVDRQETQYF. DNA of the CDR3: TGTGCCAGCAGCCAAGTAGACAGGCAAGAGACCCAGTACTTC.

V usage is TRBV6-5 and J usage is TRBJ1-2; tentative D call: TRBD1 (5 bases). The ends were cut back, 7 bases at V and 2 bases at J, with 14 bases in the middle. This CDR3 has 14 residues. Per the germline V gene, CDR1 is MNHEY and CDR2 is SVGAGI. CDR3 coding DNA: TGTGCCAGCACCCGGGACGGGCCCAACTATGGCTACACCTTC. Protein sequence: CASTRDGPNYGYTF.

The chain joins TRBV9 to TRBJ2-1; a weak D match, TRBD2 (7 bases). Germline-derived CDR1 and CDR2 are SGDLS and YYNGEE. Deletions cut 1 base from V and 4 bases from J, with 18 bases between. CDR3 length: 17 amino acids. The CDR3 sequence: CASSVTMGRDIYNEQFF. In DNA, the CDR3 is TGTGCCAGCAGCGTAACGATGGGGAGGGACATATACAATGAGCAGTTCTTC. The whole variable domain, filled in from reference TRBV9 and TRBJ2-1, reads DSGVTQTPKHLITATGQRVTLRCSPRSGDLSVYWYQQSLDQGLQFLIQYYNGEERAKGNILERFSAQQFPDLHSELNLSSLELGDSALYFCASSVTMGRDIYNEQFFGPGTRLTVL.

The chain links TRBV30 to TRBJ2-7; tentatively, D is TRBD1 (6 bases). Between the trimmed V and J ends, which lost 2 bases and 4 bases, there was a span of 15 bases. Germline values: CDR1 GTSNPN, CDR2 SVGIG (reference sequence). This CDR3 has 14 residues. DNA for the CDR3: TGTGCCTGGAGTAACAACCGGGACACTTACGAGCAGTACTTC. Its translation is CAWSNNRDTYEQYF.

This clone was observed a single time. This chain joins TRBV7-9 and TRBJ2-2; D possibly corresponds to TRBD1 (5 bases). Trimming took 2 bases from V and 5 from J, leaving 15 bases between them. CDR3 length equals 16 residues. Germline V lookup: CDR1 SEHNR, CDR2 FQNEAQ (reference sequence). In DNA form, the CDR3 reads TGTGCCAGCAGCTTATATGTGGCAGGGCGGACCGGGGAGCTGTTTTTT. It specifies CASSLYVAGRTGELFF.

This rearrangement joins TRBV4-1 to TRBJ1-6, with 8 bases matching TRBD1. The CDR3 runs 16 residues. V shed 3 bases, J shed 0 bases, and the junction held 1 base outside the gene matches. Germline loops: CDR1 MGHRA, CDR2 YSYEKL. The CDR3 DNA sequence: TGCGCCAGCAGCCATGGACAGGGCTCCTATAATTCACCCCTCCACTTT. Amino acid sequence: CASSHGQGSYNSPLHF.

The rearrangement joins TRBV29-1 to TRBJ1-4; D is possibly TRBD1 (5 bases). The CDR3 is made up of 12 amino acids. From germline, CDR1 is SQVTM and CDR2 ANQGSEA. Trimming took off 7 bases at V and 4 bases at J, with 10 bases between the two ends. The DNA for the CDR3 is TGCAGCGGAAGGGGCAGTAATGAAAAACTGTTTTTT. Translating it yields CSGRGSNEKLFF.

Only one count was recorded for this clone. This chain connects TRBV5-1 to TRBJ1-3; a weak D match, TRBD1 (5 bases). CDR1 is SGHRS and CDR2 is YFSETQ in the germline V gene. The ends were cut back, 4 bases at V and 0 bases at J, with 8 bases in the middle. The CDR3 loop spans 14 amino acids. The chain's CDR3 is CASSTDSSGNTIYF. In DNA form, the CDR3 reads TGCGCCAGCAGCACCGACAGCTCTGGAAACACCATATATTTT.

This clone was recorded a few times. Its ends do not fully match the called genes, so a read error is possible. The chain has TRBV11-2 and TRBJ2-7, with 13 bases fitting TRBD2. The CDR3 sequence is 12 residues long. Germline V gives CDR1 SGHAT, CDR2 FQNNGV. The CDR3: CASSLGGTSGIF. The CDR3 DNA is TGTGCCAGCAGCTTAGGAGGGACTAGCGGGATCTTC.

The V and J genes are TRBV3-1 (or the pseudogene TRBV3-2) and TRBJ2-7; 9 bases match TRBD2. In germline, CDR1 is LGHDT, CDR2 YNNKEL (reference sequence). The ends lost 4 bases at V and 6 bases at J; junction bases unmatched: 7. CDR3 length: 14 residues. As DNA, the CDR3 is TGTGCCAGCAGCCCGGTAGCGGGAGTGGGCGAGCAGTACTTC. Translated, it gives CASSPVAGVGEQYF.

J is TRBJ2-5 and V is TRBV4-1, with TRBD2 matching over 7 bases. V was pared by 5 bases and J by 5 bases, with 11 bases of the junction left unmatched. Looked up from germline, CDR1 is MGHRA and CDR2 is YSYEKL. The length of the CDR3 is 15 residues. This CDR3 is CASSTTGGSGETQYF. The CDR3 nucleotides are TGCGCCAGCAGCACTACGGGCGGGAGTGGGGAGACCCAGTACTTC.

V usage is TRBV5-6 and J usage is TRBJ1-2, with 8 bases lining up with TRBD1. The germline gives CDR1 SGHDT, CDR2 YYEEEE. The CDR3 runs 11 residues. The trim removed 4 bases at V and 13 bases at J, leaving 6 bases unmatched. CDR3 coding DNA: TGTGCCAGCAGCACGGACAGGGTTCCCACCTTC. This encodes CASSTDRVPTF.

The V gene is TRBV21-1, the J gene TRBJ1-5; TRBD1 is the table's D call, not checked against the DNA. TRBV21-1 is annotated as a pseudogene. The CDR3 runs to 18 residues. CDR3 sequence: CASSKKLEDRGCWQPQHF. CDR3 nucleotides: TGTGCCAGCAGCAAAAAGCTTGAGGACAGGGGGTGTTGGCAGCCCCAGCATTTT.

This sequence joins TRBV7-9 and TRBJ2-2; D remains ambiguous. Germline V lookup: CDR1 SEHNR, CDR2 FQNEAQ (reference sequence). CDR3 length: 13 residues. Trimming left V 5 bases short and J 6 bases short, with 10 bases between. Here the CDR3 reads CASSPFSPGELFF. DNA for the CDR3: TGTGCCAGCAGCCCATTCTCCCCCGGGGAGCTGTTTTTT.

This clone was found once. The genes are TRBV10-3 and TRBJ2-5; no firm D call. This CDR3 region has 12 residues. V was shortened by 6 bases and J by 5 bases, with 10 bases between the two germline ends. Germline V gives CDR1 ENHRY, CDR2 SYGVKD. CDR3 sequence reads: CAISGSRETQYF. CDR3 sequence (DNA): TGTGCCATCAGCGGTAGCAGGGAGACCCAGTACTTC.

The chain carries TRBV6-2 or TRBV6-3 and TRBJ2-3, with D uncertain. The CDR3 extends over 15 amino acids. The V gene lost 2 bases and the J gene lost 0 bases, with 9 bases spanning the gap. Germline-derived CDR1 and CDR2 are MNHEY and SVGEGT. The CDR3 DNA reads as TGTGCCAGCAGTTACCCGACTGGAAGCACAGATACGCAGTATTTT. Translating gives CASSYPTGSTDTQYF.

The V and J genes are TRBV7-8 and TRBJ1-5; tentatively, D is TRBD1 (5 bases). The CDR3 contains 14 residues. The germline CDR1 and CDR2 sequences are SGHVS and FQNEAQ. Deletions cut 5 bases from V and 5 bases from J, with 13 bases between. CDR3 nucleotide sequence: TGTGCCAGCAGCGCCTCGGGGCGTGATCAGCCCCAGCATTTT. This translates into CASSASGRDQPQHF.

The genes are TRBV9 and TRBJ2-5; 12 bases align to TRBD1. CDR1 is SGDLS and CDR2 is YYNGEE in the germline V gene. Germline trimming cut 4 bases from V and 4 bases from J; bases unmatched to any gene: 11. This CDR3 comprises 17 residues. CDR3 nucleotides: TGTGCCAGCAGCATACTTGCCGGGACAGGGGGCGCAGAGACCCAGTACTTC. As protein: CASSILAGTGGAETQYF. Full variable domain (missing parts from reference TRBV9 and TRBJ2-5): DSGVTQTPKHLITATGQRVTLRCSPRSGDLSVYWYQQSLDQGLQFLIQYYNGEERAKGNILERFSAQQFPDLHSELNLSSLELGDSALYFCASSILAGTGGAETQYFGPGTRLLVL.

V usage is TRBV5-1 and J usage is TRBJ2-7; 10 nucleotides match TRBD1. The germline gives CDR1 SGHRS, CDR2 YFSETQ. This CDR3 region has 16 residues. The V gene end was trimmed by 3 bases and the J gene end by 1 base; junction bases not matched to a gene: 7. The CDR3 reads CASSSTGQGGSYEQYF. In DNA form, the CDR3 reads TGCGCCAGCAGCTCAACAGGACAGGGGGGGTCCTACGAGCAGTACTTC.